This T cell receptor beta chain is from a study of OX40 agonist ivuxolimab in advanced cancers. Study-wide points: Mean expanded clone counts were higher in CD8+ than CD4+ T cells.

TCRdb's copy holds only in-frame clones and misses some; the assay was immunoSEQ multiplex PCR. The sample holds about 98,000 clones, approximately 93% seen once. In germline, CDR1 is MDHEN, CDR2 SYDVKM. The length of the CDR3 is 16 residues. Trimming at V came to 1 base and at J to 6 bases, leaving 7 bases not matched to a gene. With respect to this clone: The antigen is undetermined.

The material sequenced was CD4+ or CD8+ T cells sorted from blood, taken in a trial of the OX40 agonist ivuxolimab. V usage is TRBV28 and J usage is TRBJ1-2, with 11 positions matching TRBD1. The receptor was isolated from an adult with an advanced solid tumor such as melanoma, head and neck, liver or kidney cancer. The CDR3 nucleotides read TGTGCCAGCAGTTTATTCGGGACAGGGGGGAGGGATGGCTACACCTTC. Encoded protein: CASSLFGTGGRDGYTF.